The 26 T cell receptor beta chains below were found in one sample sequenced in a study of blood T cell repertoires in COVID-19. The data were produced by immunoSEQ multiplex PCR, yet TCRdb's version contains in-frame clones alone and is incomplete. The sample carries about 150,000 clones, more than 75% recorded once. Specimen: peripheral blood. The receptor set was obtained from an elderly man with acute or convalescent COVID-19.

The chain recombines TRBV19 with TRBJ2-1, with 8 nucleotides matching TRBD2. With 2 bases clipped from V and 9 bases from J, the junction kept 9 bases outside the gene matches. Germline CDR1 LNHDA, CDR2 SQIVND (reference sequence). The CDR3 extends over 15 amino acids. In DNA, the CDR3 is TGTGCCAGTAGTATAATAGCGGGACCGTCCGGTGAGCAGTTCTTC. Protein: CASSIIAGPSGEQFF.

The table lists this clone with a count of one. The CDR3 spells CASRTTGGLTQYF. The CDR3 coding sequence is TGTGCCAGCAGAACGACAGGGGGCTTGACCCAGTACTTC. The chain uses TRBV28 and TRBJ2-5; 10 nucleotides agree with TRBD1. The CDR3 contains 13 residues. The germline gives CDR1 MDHEN, CDR2 SYDVKM. V trimming: 6 bases; J trimming: 7 bases; junction bases outside the gene matches: 5.

The chain is built from TRBV28 and TRBJ1-2; D is perhaps TRBD1 (5 bases). CDR1 and CDR2 (germline): MDHEN, SYDVKM. The CDR3 totals 13 residues. Trimming cost V 6 bases and J 4 bases, with 12 bases left between them. DNA of the CDR3: TGTGCCAGCAGGGACCCGGGGGTCTATGGCTACACCTTC. Amino acids: CASRDPGVYGYTF.

This sequence joins TRBV5-1 and TRBJ2-5; possibly TRBD1 for D (6 bases). The CDR3 extends over 14 amino acids. Per germline, CDR1 SGHRS and CDR2 YFSETQ. The V end lost 4 bases, the J end lost 1 base, and 11 bases lay between the germline ends. The chain's CDR3 is CASSEQGTQETQYF. CDR3 sequence (DNA): TGCGCCAGCAGCGAACAGGGTACCCAAGAGACCCAGTACTTC.

This clone appeared a single time. The chain joins TRBV3-1 (or the pseudogene TRBV3-2) to TRBJ1-2, with D maybe TRBD1 (6 bases). V was cut by 1 base and J by 2 bases, with 17 bases left in between. Germline CDR1 and CDR2: LGHDT and YNNKEL (reference sequence). The CDR3 runs 17 residues. The CDR3 DNA reads TGTGCCAGCAGCCAAGCCTCAGGGGATTTGGGCAACTATGGCTACACCTTC. It codes for CASSQASGDLGNYGYTF.

The rearrangement joins TRBV5-4 to TRBJ2-7, with a weak D call TRBD1 (7 bases). V lost 4 bases and J lost 0, with 14 bases in between. The CDR3 contains 15 residues. The germline V gene encodes CDR1 SGHNT and CDR2 YYREEE (reference sequence). The CDR3 reads CASSPGGISSYEQYF. CDR3 bases: TGTGCCAGCAGCCCAGGGGGGATCAGCTCCTACGAGCAGTACTTC.

J is TRBJ1-1 and V is TRBV27, with D uncertain. V was cut by 8 bases and J by 8 bases, with 24 bases left in between. Germline V lookup: CDR1 MNHEY, CDR2 SMNVEV (reference sequence). The CDR3 sequence is 15 residues long. The CDR3 region has the DNA TGTGCCAGCCGCAACCCGCTTACGGGGTATAGGGAAGCTTTCTTT. The encoded protein is CASRNPLTGYREAFF.

This clone was observed once. This sequence joins TRBV18 and TRBJ1-3; 7 nucleotides align to TRBD1. Germline CDR1 reads KGHSH; CDR2 reads LQKENI. J lost 0 bases, V lost 6 bases, and 5 bases had no gene match. The CDR3 is made up of 15 amino acids. The CDR3 DNA sequence: TGTGCCAGCTCTGCGGGACAGAACTCTGGAAACACCATATATTTT. It encodes CASSAGQNSGNTIYF.

The chain combines TRBV3-1 (or the pseudogene TRBV3-2) with TRBJ1-1; D uncertain. The germline V and J ends were trimmed by 1 base and 4 bases, with 4 bases remaining between them. CDR1 LGHDT and CDR2 YNNKEL come from the germline V gene (reference sequence). This CDR3 is 12 amino acids long. The CDR3 protein is CASSQVRTEAFF. The CDR3 region has the DNA TGTGCCAGCAGCCAAGTTCGCACTGAAGCTTTCTTT.

This chain uses TRBV5-4 with TRBJ1-2; 7 bases align to TRBD1. CDR3 length: 13 residues. V lost 3 bases to trimming and J lost 4 bases; unmatched junction nucleotides: 3. Germline lookup yields CDR1 SGHNT and CDR2 YYREEE (reference sequence). The CDR3 protein is CASSWTGGYGYTF. The CDR3 region has the DNA TGTGCCAGCAGCTGGACAGGCGGCTATGGCTACACCTTC.

The chain employs TRBV6-5 and TRBJ2-3; 8 bases align to TRBD1. The CDR3 runs 13 residues. With 4 bases clipped from V and 6 bases from J, the junction kept 3 bases outside the gene matches. Looked up from germline, CDR1 is MNHEY and CDR2 is SVGAGI. CDR3 protein: CASSSGQGDTQYF. The DNA for the CDR3 is TGTGCCAGCAGTTCAGGACAGGGTGATACGCAGTATTTT.

This rearrangement joins TRBV4-1 to TRBJ2-3, with D perhaps TRBD2 (5 bases). This CDR3 has 16 amino acids. Germline V lookup: CDR1 MGHRA, CDR2 YSYEKL. V lost 0 bases and J 0 bases, leaving 10 bases between the germline ends. CDR3 residues: CASSQDGSGSTDTQYF. CDR3 nucleotide sequence: TGCGCCAGCAGCCAAGATGGGAGCGGCAGCACAGATACGCAGTATTTT.

The chain joins TRBV11-1 to TRBJ2-5; 8 bases agree with TRBD1. With V trimmed by 4 bases and J by 2 bases, 3 bases remained unmatched. CDR1 is SGHAT and CDR2 is FQDESV in the germline V gene (reference sequence). CDR3 length equals 14 residues. DNA of the CDR3: TGTGCCAGCAGCTGGACAGGGAGGCAAGAGACCCAGTACTTC. Its protein is CASSWTGRQETQYF.

The chain has TRBV6-5 and TRBJ1-1; the D gene is possibly TRBD1 (6 bases). Germline V CDR1 and CDR2: MNHEY, SVGAGI. The CDR3 is 13 residues long. V was shortened by 6 bases and J by 1 base, with 9 bases between the two germline ends. The CDR3 DNA follows: TGTGCCAGCAGAATACAGGGGAACACTGAAGCTTTCTTT. As protein: CASRIQGNTEAFF.

The chain is built from TRBV23-1 and TRBJ2-5; 8 bases are a match to TRBD1. TRBV23-1 is an open reading frame, and its role is uncertain. V shed 0 bases, J shed 1 base, and the junction held 1 base outside the gene matches. The CDR3 is 15 residues long. The CDR3, as DNA: TGCGCCAGCAGTCAATCGACAGGGGCCCAAGAGACCCAGTACTTC. Its translation: CASSQSTGAQETQYF.

This chain links TRBV7-9 with TRBJ1-4; 7 nucleotides align to TRBD1. The CDR3 consists of 16 residues. The V gene end was trimmed by 5 bases and the J gene end by 1 base; junction bases not matched to a gene: 7. Germline V gene lookup returns CDR1 SEHNR and CDR2 FQNEAQ (reference sequence). CDR3 coding DNA: TGTGCCAGCAGCATCAGGTGGGACAGAACTAATGAAAAACTGTTTTTT. It codes for CASSIRWDRTNEKLFF.

Details on this clone: The same CDR3 arises from other DNA sequences in this sample as well. V and J are TRBV12-3 or TRBV12-4 and TRBJ1-1, with D unclear. Trimming left V 3 bases short and J 1 base short, with 6 bases between. The CDR3 runs to 13 residues. CDR3 sequence: CASSFTGNTEAFF. The CDR3 DNA sequence: TGTGCCAGCAGTTTCACGGGGAACACTGAAGCTTTCTTT.

J is TRBJ1-1 and V is TRBV6-2 or TRBV6-3; D gene unclear. The CDR3 runs 15 residues. CDR1 is MNHEY and CDR2 is SVGEGT in the germline V gene. Trimming stripped 5 bases from V and 0 bases from J, with 13 bases between. CDR3: CASSNAATVNTEAFF. CDR3 in DNA: TGTGCCAGCAGTAACGCCGCTACGGTGAACACTGAAGCTTTCTTT.

The V gene is TRBV19, the J gene TRBJ1-5, with TRBD1 matching 8 bases. Germline-derived CDR1 and CDR2 are LNHDA and SQIVND (reference sequence). V trimming: 3 bases; J trimming: 0 bases; junction bases outside the gene matches: 7. The CDR3 length is 17 residues. CDR3 sequence: CASSMDRVVYSNQPQHF. The CDR3 DNA is TGTGCCAGTAGTATGGACAGGGTAGTCTATAGCAATCAGCCCCAGCATTTT.

The CDR3 nucleotides read TGTGCCACCAGTGATCCCACAGGGGGCAACTATGGCTACACCTTC. It codes for CATSDPTGGNYGYTF. The chain has TRBV24-1 and TRBJ1-2; the match to TRBD1 covers 9 bases. This CDR3 contains 15 residues. With V trimmed by 3 bases and J by 2 bases, 3 bases remained unmatched. CDR1 is KGHDR, CDR2 SFDVKD, per germline.

This clone was seen a few times. The rearrangement uses TRBV15 and TRBJ1-6, with 11 bases lining up with TRBD1. This CDR3 contains 16 residues. Per germline, CDR1 LNHNV and CDR2 YYDKDF (reference sequence). The J segment lost 10 bases and the V segment lost 6 bases, leaving 11 bases of the junction unmatched. CDR3 sequence: CATSYGQGARRSPLHF. CDR3 DNA: TGTGCCACCAGTTACGGACAGGGGGCTCGTCGGTCACCCCTCCACTTT.

The genes are TRBV28 and TRBJ1-2; TRBD1 is a possible D gene (6 bases). Looked up from germline, CDR1 is MDHEN and CDR2 is SYDVKM. The CDR3 is made up of 16 amino acids. Deletions cut 2 bases from V and 4 bases from J, with 17 bases between. This chain's CDR3 is CASSLVVGARAYGYTF. In nucleotides, the CDR3 is TGTGCCAGCAGTTTAGTGGTGGGGGCGAGGGCCTATGGCTACACCTTC.

CDR3 loop: CASGRDRSYEQYF. The CDR3 coding sequence is TGTGCCAGCGGACGGGACAGAAGCTACGAGCAGTACTTC. The chain couples TRBV27 to TRBJ2-7; TRBD1 aligns across 7 bases. V was clipped by 8 bases and J by 3 bases; unmatched bases: 7. This CDR3 contains 13 residues. Germline V gene lookup returns CDR1 MNHEY and CDR2 SMNVEV (reference sequence).

There are a few counts of this clone. DNA for the CDR3: TGTGCCAGCAGCTCAAGCGGGGGGCAGGGGGAGCAGTACTTC. Translation: CASSSSGGQGEQYF. The rearrangement joins TRBV7-2 to TRBJ2-7, with 9 bases identical to TRBD2. The junction had 8 bases not matched to a gene; V was cut back by 4 bases and J by 7 bases. Germline lookup yields CDR1 SGHTA and CDR2 FQGNSA. The CDR3 is 14 amino acids.

CDR3 nucleotides: TGTGCCAGCAACCCCCAAGTCGACAGACAGAATGAAAAACTGTTTTTT. Protein product: CASNPQVDRQNEKLFF. The V gene is TRBV2, the J gene TRBJ1-4, with D possibly TRBD1 on 5 matching bases. Germline-derived CDR1 and CDR2 are SNHLY and FYNNEI. Trimming left V 7 bases short and J 5 bases short, with 20 bases between. CDR3 length: 16 amino acids.

The chain has TRBV6-6 and TRBJ2-7; TRBD1 matches at 7 bases. The CDR3 contains 15 residues. The germline V gene encodes CDR1 MNHNY and CDR2 SVGAGI (reference sequence). The J segment lost 5 bases and the V segment lost 6 bases, leaving 13 bases of the junction unmatched. The CDR3 reads CASRRTGTAVDEQYF. The CDR3 region has the DNA TGTGCCAGCAGGCGGACCGGGACAGCTGTTGACGAGCAGTACTTC.